This TCR beta chain was identified in a study of PD-L1 blockade in urothelial cancer. Study in general: Patients' atezolizumab regimen, 1,200 mg intravenously every 3 weeks, began in about 2014. About 85% of the 29 patients were males with bladder-origin urothelial cancer. Study patients had been treated with 0 to 3 previous chemotherapy regimens. Timepoints chosen for blood analysis were 3 weeks (second dose) and 6 weeks after treatment start.

Data came from immunoSEQ multiplex PCR; TCRdb stores just in-frame clones and leaves some out. In the table there are fewer than 50,000 clones, about 90% of which are singletons. CDR3 length equals 12 residues. Germline V gene sequence: CDR1 MNHNY, CDR2 SVGAGI (reference sequence). Trimming cost V 7 bases and J 1 base, with 7 bases left between them. This sample's time point: peripheral blood 6 weeks after treatment start. The chain combines TRBV6-6 with TRBJ2-5; tentatively, D is TRBD1 (6 bases). The sample in question was PBMCs, obtained around atezolizumab (anti-PD-L1) treatment. This clonotype originated in a man between 70 and 80 years old with urothelial cancer. The CDR3 loop is CASTGAQETQYF. In DNA, the CDR3 is TGTGCCAGCACAGGGGCCCAAGAGACCCAGTACTTC.